In its sample, the clone carrying this TCR beta chain was seen a few times. The PCR made use of 60 Vbeta and 13 Jbeta primers. The assay was immunoSEQ multiplex PCR, and TCRdb's table has in-frame clones only and misses some. The data hold some 100,000 clones, with less than 75% observed a single time. V lost 8 bases and J lost 3, with 4 bases in between. The CDR3 sequence is 11 residues long. Germline V gene lookup returns CDR1 SNHLY and CDR2 FYNNEI. The sample comes from a study of cytomegalovirus exposure and HLA in healthy donors. At the level of the study: In terms of ancestry, the Caucasian-associated cluster contained 75% to 90% of the 398 genotyped donors.

The rearrangement links TRBV2 to TRBJ2-2, with D hard to call. Sequencing was carried out using PBMCs. This clonotype originated in a woman aged 25 to 45 in good health and CMV-seropositive. The CDR3 region has the DNA TGTGCCAGCGAGTACACCGGGGAGCTGTTTTTT. Translation gives CASEYTGELFF.